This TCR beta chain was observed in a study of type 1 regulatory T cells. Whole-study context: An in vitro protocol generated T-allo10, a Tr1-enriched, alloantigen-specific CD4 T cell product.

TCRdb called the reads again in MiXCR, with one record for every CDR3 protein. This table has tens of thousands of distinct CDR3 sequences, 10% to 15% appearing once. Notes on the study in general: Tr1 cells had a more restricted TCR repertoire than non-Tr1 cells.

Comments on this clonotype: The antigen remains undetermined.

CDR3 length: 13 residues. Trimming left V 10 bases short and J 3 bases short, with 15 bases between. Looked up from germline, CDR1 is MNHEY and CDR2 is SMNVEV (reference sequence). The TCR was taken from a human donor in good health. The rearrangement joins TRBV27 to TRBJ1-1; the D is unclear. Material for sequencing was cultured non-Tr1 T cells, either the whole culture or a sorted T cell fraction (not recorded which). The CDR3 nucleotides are TGTGCCACCCTTGGGGTCGGGTACACTGAAGCTTTCTTT. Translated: CATLGVGYTEAFF.